A selection of T cell receptor beta chains follows, all from one sample in a study of cytomegalovirus exposure and HLA in healthy donors. TCRdb keeps only in-frame clones here, not all; method: immunoSEQ multiplex PCR. The sample lists some 79,000 clones, around 76% occurring once. Sequencing used PBMCs. The receptors shown here come from a male donor in good health and CMV-seropositive. Both conserved end residues are part of each CDR3. Fields, in order: V gene, clone size, D gene, J gene, CDR3 DNA, CDR3 protein. D genes are given only for firm matches. For some rows the clone size is stated as once, few or many, or as a class when expanded; others skip it.

>TRBV7-2|-|TRBD1|TRBJ1-4
TGTGCCAGCAGCTACCGACAGGGCCGAAAGGAAAAACTGTTTTTT
CASSYRQGRKEKLFF
>TRBV5-5|-|TRBD1|TRBJ1-6
TGTGCCAGCAGCTTGTCCGGGACAGGGTGGGGGGGTTTCAATTCACCCCTCCACTTT
CASSLSGTGWGGFNSPLHF
>TRBV6-6|-|-|TRBJ1-1
TGTGCCAGCAAGACCTCCGGGGATAACACTGAAGCTTTCTTT
CASKTSGDNTEAFF
>TRBV19|-|TRBD1|TRBJ1-1
TGTGCCAGTAGTCCTCAGACAGGGCGTAGTAGTGAAGCTTTCTTT
CASSPQTGRSSEAFF
>TRBV12-2|-|-|TRBJ2-7
TGTGCAAGTCGAGACCTGACAGACCCGGAGTCCTACGAGCAGTACTTC
CASRDLTDPESYEQYF
>TRBV7-2|-|TRBD2|TRBJ2-5
TGTGCCAGCAGCGCCTCCGGGGGGGAAGAGACCCAGTACTTC
CASSASGGEETQYF
>TRBV27|-|-|TRBJ2-3
TGTGCCAGCAGTTTTGGCGGGCCTAGCACAGATACGCAGTATTTT
CASSFGGPSTDTQYF
>TRBV2|-|TRBD1|TRBJ1-3
TGTGCCAGCAGCAGCGACAGGGGCTCTGGAAACACCATATATTTT
CASSSDRGSGNTIYF
>TRBV11-3|-|TRBD2|TRBJ2-7
TGTGCCAGCAGCCCCCGGACTAGCGGGAGTTCCTACGAGCAGTACTTC
CASSPRTSGSSYEQYF
>TRBV27|-|-|TRBJ2-5
TGTGCCAGCAGTCCACGACGGGGTGAGACCCAGTACTTC
CASSPRRGETQYF
>TRBV5-6|few|TRBD1|TRBJ1-4
TGTGCCAGCAGCTTCGGGACAGGGAATGAAAAACTGTTTTTT
CASSFGTGNEKLFF
>TRBV7-2|-|TRBD2|TRBJ2-3
TGTGCCAGCAGCTTAGGGACTAGCGGGGGAACAGATACGCAGTATTTT
CASSLGTSGGTDTQYF
>TRBV6-4|-|-|TRBJ2-4
TGTGCCAGCAGTGACTTTCGCGGGATTCAGTACTTC
CASSDFRGIQYF
>TRBV4-1|-|TRBD2|TRBJ2-1
TGCGCCAGCAGCCGAATATTCGGTGGGGCGGGGGGTTCGGGGGAGCAGTTCTTC
CASSRIFGGAGGSGEQFF
>TRBV29-1|-|TRBD2|TRBJ2-1
TGCAGCGTTGAAGGTGTAGCGGGAAGGCCCTACAATGAGCAGTTCTTC
CSVEGVAGRPYNEQFF
>TRBV15|-|TRBD1|TRBJ2-7
TGTGCCACCTGCAGAGACAGGGTTTGGTACGAGCAGTACTTC
CATCRDRVWYEQYF
>TRBV4-1|-|TRBD2|TRBJ2-5
TGCGCCAGCAGCCAAGATAGGGGGCTAGCGGGGGCTCAGACGGGGGAGACCCAGTACTTC
CASSQDRGLAGAQTGETQYF
>TRBV27|few|-|TRBJ2-7
TGTGCCAACAGGCAAGCGGCCTACGAGCAGTACTTC
CANRQAAYEQYF
>TRBV5-8|-|-|TRBJ2-3
TGTGCCAGCAGCTTGAAAATCGGGGACACAGATACGCAGTATTTT
CASSLKIGDTDTQYF
>TRBV5-1|once|-|TRBJ2-7
TGCGCCAGCAGCTTGGGCAGGGGCTCCTACGAGCAGTACTTC
CASSLGRGSYEQYF
>TRBV9|-|-|TRBJ2-7
TGTGCCAGCAGCGTAGCTACAGGGAACGGCTACGAGCAGTACTTC
CASSVATGNGYEQYF
>TRBV7-9|few|-|TRBJ1-1
TGTGCCAGCAGCAAAGAACAGGGAAGGGGCACTGAAGCTTTCTTT
CASSKEQGRGTEAFF
>TRBV2|-|-|TRBJ1-2
TGTGCCAGCCGATCAGGGTCCGGCTATGGCTACACCTTC
CASRSGSGYGYTF
>TRBV7-8|-|-|TRBJ2-1
TGTGCCAGCAGCCCCTTTCCATCGGATGAGCAGTTCTTC
CASSPFPSDEQFF
>TRBV5-4|-|TRBD1|TRBJ1-1
TGTGCCAGCAGCTTAGGACAGGGCTTTGTGAACACTGAAGCTTTCTTT
CASSLGQGFVNTEAFF
>TRBV19|-|-|TRBJ2-7
TGTGCCAGTAGCGGGGGTCCCTACGAGCAGTACTTC
CASSGGPYEQYF
>TRBV7-9|-|-|TRBJ2-4
TGTTCCAGCAGCCGAGGGCCGCTGGGAGCCAAAAACATTCAGTACTTC
CSSSRGPLGAKNIQYF
>TRBV18|-|TRBD2|TRBJ2-1
TGTGCCAGCTCACCACGGGCGGGAGCTGACAATGAGCAGTTCTTC
CASSPRAGADNEQFF
>TRBV4-1|-|TRBD1|TRBJ2-3
TGCGCCAGCAGCCAATCCGGGACAGGGCGGGCAGATACGCAGTATTTT
CASSQSGTGRADTQYF
>TRBV6-6|-|-|TRBJ2-6
TGTGCCAGCAGCGAACATTACTCTGGGGCCAACGTCCTGACTTTC
CASSEHYSGANVLTF
>TRBV14|-|-|TRBJ2-5
TGTGCCAGCAGCCCCCGCCCACTAGCTGCAAAGTACTTC
CASSPRPLAAKYF
>TRBV27|-|TRBD2|TRBJ2-2
TGTGCCAGCAGTCATAGCGGGGCGCTTCCCGGGGAGCTGTTTTTT
CASSHSGALPGELFF
>TRBV5-1|-|TRBD2|TRBJ2-1
TGCGCCAGCACCCTAGCGGGGGCTTACAATGAGCAGTTCTTC
CASTLAGAYNEQFF
>TRBV5-6|-|-|TRBJ2-1
TGTGCCAGCAGCTTGCGGGTTCGGGAGCACTCCTACAATGAGCAGTTCTTC
CASSLRVREHSYNEQFF
>TRBV4-1|once|TRBD2|TRBJ2-7
TGCGCCAGCAGCCACTTGGGGGGGGAAGACGAGCAGTACTTC
CASSHLGGEDEQYF
>TRBV5-1|-|-|TRBJ2-6
TGCGCCAGCAGCTCCGACAGGAGCTCTGGGGCCAACGTCCTGACTTTC
CASSSDRSSGANVLTF
>TRBV15|-|TRBD1|TRBJ2-2
TGTGCCACCAATTACAGGGGGTCGAACACCGGGGAGCTGTTTTTT
CATNYRGSNTGELFF
>TRBV7-2|-|TRBD2|TRBJ2-7
TGTGCCAGCAGCTCGGCCGGGACTAGCACTTACGAGCAGTACTTC
CASSSAGTSTYEQYF
>TRBV5-6|once|-|TRBJ2-5
TGTGCCAGCAGCTTGGTGCGTCAGGGGCGGTTAGGAGAGACCCAGTACTTC
CASSLVRQGRLGETQYF
>TRBV6-5|once|-|TRBJ1-2
TGTGCCAGCAGTTACTCGATAATCCGCGCAGGCTATGGCTACACCTTC
CASSYSIIRAGYGYTF
>TRBV9|-|-|TRBJ1-1
TGTGCCAGCAGCGTAGATGGAGTGAACACTGAAGCTTTCTTT
CASSVDGVNTEAFF
>TRBV4-3|-|TRBD1|TRBJ2-5
TGCGCCAGCAGCCAACCACAGGGGATTGAGGAGACCCAGTACTTC
CASSQPQGIEETQYF
>TRBV5-8|-|TRBD1|TRBJ2-7
TGTGCCAGCAGCTTGGATTGGGGAAGGACAGGTGGTGGTTACGAGCAGTACTTC
CASSLDWGRTGGGYEQYF